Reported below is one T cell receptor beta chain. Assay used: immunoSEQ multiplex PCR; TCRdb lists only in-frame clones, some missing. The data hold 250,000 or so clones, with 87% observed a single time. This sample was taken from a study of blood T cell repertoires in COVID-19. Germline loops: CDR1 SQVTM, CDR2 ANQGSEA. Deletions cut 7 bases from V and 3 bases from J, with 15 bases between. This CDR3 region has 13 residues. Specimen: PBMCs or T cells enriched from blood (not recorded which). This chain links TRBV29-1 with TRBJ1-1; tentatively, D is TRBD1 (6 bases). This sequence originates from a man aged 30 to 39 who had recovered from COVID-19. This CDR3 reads CSAERTEYTEAFF. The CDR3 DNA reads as TGCAGCGCCGAGAGGACAGAATACACTGAAGCTTTCTTT.